In its sample, the clone carrying this TCR beta chain was seen a few times. Alongside a J-beta primer mix, a sample-barcoded 5' primer served in a second PCR lasting about 7 to 11 cycles. TCRdb independently ran MiXCR on the 5' RACE reads; one entry per CDR3 protein. Among 1.6 million or so distinct CDR3 sequences listed, roughly 32% were seen once. The entry originates in a study of blood T cells in healthy people across ages. The V end lost 2 bases, the J end lost 4 bases, and 12 bases lay between the germline ends. There are 15 residues in the CDR3. Germline V gene data show CDR1 as MDHEN and CDR2 as SYDVKM.

The TCR sequence derives from a woman aged 25 to 39 in good health. The chain has TRBV28 and TRBJ1-5; D unclear. The sample was blood. The CDR3 protein is CASSLLREGNQPQHF. In nucleotides, the CDR3 is TGTGCCAGCAGTTTACTCCGGGAAGGGAATCAGCCCCAGCATTTT.